The clone carrying this T cell receptor (beta chain) was counted between two and nine times. TCRdb reprocessed the reads via MiXCR and lists one record per CDR3 protein. The sample lists approximately 700,000 distinct CDR3 sequences, 35% to 45% occurring once. This entry comes from a study of T cell repertoires in cytomegalovirus infection. Germline CDR1 is LGHDT and CDR2 is YNNKEL (reference sequence). Between the trimmed V and J ends, which lost 3 bases and 9 bases, there was a span of 12 bases. There are 13 residues in the CDR3. Sequences were obtained from PBMCs. This chain links TRBV3-1 with TRBJ2-4; D is possibly TRBD1 (5 bases). This receptor was taken from a human donor in good health (CMV status not recorded). Some clones in this sample may be carry-over from other donors' samples. This CDR3 is CASSQNRIAIQYF. CDR3 in DNA: TGTGCCAGCAGCCAGAACAGGATTGCCATTCAGTACTTC.